The 25 T cell receptor beta chains reported below all come from one sample, sequenced in a study of immune cell composition in non-small cell lung cancer. Method: immunoSEQ multiplex PCR; TCRdb's copy keeps in-frame clones and lacks some. The sample yields about 7,500 clones, roughly 70% seen once. Sequenced sample: lung tumor tissue. All receptors come from a human donor with non-small cell lung cancer.

This clone came up a few times. At one end, the junction sequence differs from germline, possibly due to a read error. The rearrangement uses TRBV6-5 and TRBJ1-1; D gene uncertain. This CDR3 has 13 residues. Per the germline V gene, CDR1 is MNHEY and CDR2 is SVGAGI. CDR3 coding DNA: TGTGCCATCAGTGTCCGGGGTAACACTGAAGCTTTCTTT. This gives the protein CAISVRGNTEAFF.

The J gene is TRBJ1-6, the V gene TRBV28; weak D call: TRBD1 (5 bases). V lost 2 bases to trimming and J lost 5 bases, with 13 bases between them. CDR1 MDHEN and CDR2 SYDVKM come from the germline V gene. The CDR3 sequence is 16 residues long. The CDR3, as DNA: TGTGCCAGCAGTTTAGTACAGGTTTCGGATAATTCACCCCTCCACTTT. Translated: CASSLVQVSDNSPLHF.

This chain links TRBV7-2 with TRBJ2-3; TRBD2 might be the D (5 bases). The CDR3 spans 14 residues. V lost 5 bases and J lost 1, with 10 bases in between. The germline V gene encodes CDR1 SGHTA and CDR2 FQGNSA. The CDR3 reads CASSQRAGTDTQYF. The CDR3 DNA reads TGTGCCAGCAGCCAGAGGGCGGGCACAGATACGCAGTATTTT.

The V and J genes are TRBV5-1 and TRBJ1-5, with a tentative D call TRBD1 (5 bases). The ends were cut back, 4 bases at V and 0 bases at J, with 11 bases in the middle. The CDR3 contains 15 residues. Looked up from germline, CDR1 is SGHRS and CDR2 is YFSETQ. For the CDR3, the DNA is TGCGCCAGCAGCCACGATGACAGTAGCAATCAGCCCCAGCATTTT. Encoded protein: CASSHDDSSNQPQHF.

V is TRBV5-4 and J is TRBJ1-1; D is undetermined. Germline-derived CDR1 and CDR2 are SGHNT and YYREEE (reference sequence). There are 15 residues in the CDR3. Deletions cut 6 bases from V and 4 bases from J, with 19 bases between. CDR3 amino acids: CASTRGREMGTEAFF. The CDR3 region has the DNA TGTGCCAGCACCCGAGGGAGGGAAATGGGCACTGAAGCTTTCTTT.

This clone came up a few times. The rearrangement links TRBV5-6 to TRBJ2-2, with 7 bases that match TRBD2. Germline V gene data show CDR1 as SGHDT and CDR2 as YYEEEE. The CDR3 spans 14 residues. With V trimmed by 4 bases and J by 4 bases, 4 bases remained unmatched. The CDR3 spells CASSPGGGTGELFF. Written as DNA, the CDR3 is TGTGCCAGCAGCCCTGGGGGGGGCACCGGGGAGCTGTTTTTT.

The rearrangement uses TRBV10-3 and TRBJ1-4; 9 bases map to TRBD1. CDR3 length: 14 amino acids. Germline lookup yields CDR1 ENHRY and CDR2 SYGVKD. After removal of 6 bases from V and 5 bases from J, the junction contained 4 bases not matched to a gene. The CDR3 nucleotides read TGTGCCATCAGGGGGACAGGGCGAAATGAAAAACTGTTTTTT. The encoded protein is CAIRGTGRNEKLFF.

This chain joins TRBV5-1 and TRBJ1-3; 9 bases map to TRBD1. V lost 1 base to trimming and J lost 0 bases; unmatched junction nucleotides: 2. The CDR3 is 16 amino acids. Per germline, CDR1 SGHRS and CDR2 YFSETQ. DNA for the CDR3: TGCGCCAGCAGCTTGACAGGGGGCTACTCTGGAAACACCATATATTTT. It is translated as CASSLTGGYSGNTIYF. Full variable domain (rest looked up from reference TRBV5-1 and TRBJ1-3): KAGVTQTPRYLIKTRGQQVTLSCSPISGHRSVSWYQQTPGQGLQFLFEYFSETQRNKGNFPGRFSGRQFSNSRSEMNVSTLELGDSALYLCASSLTGGYSGNTIYFGEGSWLTVV.

The gene calls are TRBV5-6 and TRBJ2-5, with TRBD2 matching over 10 bases. The DNA end lines up better with TRBJ2-7; the J call may be wrong. The CDR3 sequence is 16 residues long. Germline CDR1 and CDR2: SGHDT and YYEEEE. The CDR3 sequence: CASSQTTTSGAYEQYF. The CDR3 DNA sequence: TGTGCCAGCAGCCAGACAACAACTAGCGGGGCCTACGAGCAGTACTTC.

V and J are TRBV19 and TRBJ2-5; D is possibly TRBD1 (6 bases). The CDR3 is made up of 14 amino acids. Per the germline V gene, CDR1 is LNHDA and CDR2 is SQIVND (reference sequence). Trimming shortened V by 5 bases and J by 1 base, and 11 bases separated the two germline ends. The CDR3 DNA reads as TGTGCCAGTAGTCCTTGGACAGCCCAAGAGACCCAGTACTTC. Encoded protein: CASSPWTAQETQYF.

The chain carries TRBV6-1 and TRBJ2-3, with D possibly TRBD1 on 6 matching bases. This CDR3 spans 15 amino acids. Germline lookup yields CDR1 MNHNS and CDR2 SASEGT. With 1 base removed from V and 6 bases from J, the gap between germline ends came to 14 bases. The CDR3 DNA reads as TGTGCCAGCAGTGAAGAACAGGGCCGAAGGGATACGCAGTATTTT. This codes for CASSEEQGRRDTQYF.

This sequence joins TRBV18 and TRBJ1-1; D is ambiguous. Trimming stripped 0 bases from V and 3 bases from J, with 11 bases between. From germline, CDR1 is KGHSH and CDR2 LQKENI. The CDR3 extends over 15 amino acids. CDR3 nucleotide sequence: TGTGCCAGCTCACCACCGGGGAGCGCTTACACTGAAGCTTTCTTT. This sequence encodes CASSPPGSAYTEAFF.

The J gene is TRBJ2-7, the V gene TRBV5-4; 11 nucleotides align to TRBD2. The CDR3 has 16 residues. Germline trimming cut 3 bases from V and 0 bases from J; bases unmatched to any gene: 5. Germline lookup yields CDR1 SGHNT and CDR2 YYREEE (reference sequence). The CDR3 sequence is CASSSPTSGDSYEQYF. The CDR3 DNA follows: TGTGCCAGCAGCTCCCCGACTAGCGGGGACTCCTACGAGCAGTACTTC.

The V gene is TRBV27, the J gene TRBJ2-3, with TRBD2 matching 7 bases. Germline V gives CDR1 MNHEY, CDR2 SMNVEV (reference sequence). V shed 7 bases, J shed 5 bases, and the junction held 12 bases outside the gene matches. The CDR3 sequence is 15 residues long. CDR3 nucleotide sequence: TGTGCCAGCAAAGAGCGGGACTACTCGTTAGATACGCAGTATTTT. This translates into CASKERDYSLDTQYF.

The rearrangement joins TRBV28 to TRBJ2-5; maybe TRBD1 (6 bases). CDR1 and CDR2 from the germline V gene are MDHEN and SYDVKM. The CDR3 extends over 13 amino acids. Trimming left V 2 bases short and J 2 bases short, with 6 bases between. Here the CDR3 reads CASSLQGQETQYF. DNA of the CDR3: TGTGCCAGCAGTTTACAGGGGCAAGAGACCCAGTACTTC.

The V gene is TRBV2, the J gene TRBJ2-6, with 7 bases matching TRBD2. The ends lost 4 bases at V and 2 bases at J; junction bases unmatched: 5. CDR3 length: 16 amino acids. Germline V lookup: CDR1 SNHLY, CDR2 FYNNEI. The CDR3 DNA reads as TGTGCCAGCAGTGCGGGGAGGGCCCCTGGGGCCAACGTCCTGACTTTC. Protein sequence: CASSAGRAPGANVLTF. Full variable domain (missing parts from reference TRBV2 and TRBJ2-6): EPEVTQTPSHQVTQMGQEVILRCVPISNHLYFYWYRQILGQKVEFLVSFYNNEISEKSEIFDDQFSVERPDGSNFTLKIRSTKLEDSAMYFCASSAGRAPGANVLTFGAGSRLTVL.

This chain connects TRBV7-2 to TRBJ2-3, with D possibly matching TRBD1 (6 bases). Trimming left V 6 bases short and J 2 bases short, with 15 bases between. This CDR3 region has 15 residues. Per the germline V gene, CDR1 is SGHTA and CDR2 is FQGNSA. CDR3 protein: CASRSQGRATDTQYF. CDR3 DNA: TGTGCCAGCAGGTCACAGGGTCGGGCCACAGATACGCAGTATTTT.

V is TRBV2 and J is TRBJ1-1, with D possibly matching TRBD1 (5 bases). Deletions cut 5 bases from V and 0 bases from J, with 7 bases between. CDR3 length equals 13 residues. CDR1 is SNHLY and CDR2 is FYNNEI in the germline V gene. The CDR3 loop is CASSSGLNTEAFF. DNA for the CDR3: TGTGCCAGCAGTTCAGGGTTGAACACTGAAGCTTTCTTT.

The chain joins TRBV29-1 to TRBJ1-1; 10 bases fit TRBD1. The CDR3 runs to 16 residues. The germline CDR1 and CDR2 sequences are SQVTM and ANQGSEA. V lost 0 bases, J lost 10 bases, and 14 bases stayed unmatched. The CDR3 nucleotides are TGCAGCGTTGAAGATACGGGGCCGACAGGGGGCGCGGCAGCTTTCTTT. It codes for CSVEDTGPTGGAAAFF.

This chain connects TRBV7-9 to TRBJ1-2; maybe TRBD1 (6 bases). The V gene lost 0 bases and the J gene lost 1 base, with 15 bases spanning the gap. The CDR3 spans 17 residues. From germline, CDR1 is SEHNR and CDR2 FQNEAQ (reference sequence). CDR3 in amino acids: CASSLAGQGPYNYGYTF. DNA for the CDR3: TGTGCCAGCAGCTTAGCGGGACAAGGCCCCTATAACTATGGCTACACCTTC.

This clone was seen more than once but under ten times. This chain connects TRBV30 to TRBJ1-1; D gene unclear. V was shortened by 2 bases and J by 5 bases, with 12 bases between the two germline ends. The CDR3 runs 13 residues. CDR1 is GTSNPN and CDR2 is SVGIG in the germline V gene (reference sequence). In DNA, the CDR3 is TGTGCCTGGAGTTGGCTGCAGAAAACTGAAGCTTTCTTT. Protein: CAWSWLQKTEAFF.

This clone was observed a few times. The chain has TRBV11-3 and TRBJ2-1; D is unresolved. The CDR3 runs to 13 residues. Trimming cost V 5 bases and J 8 bases, with 13 bases left between them. Germline CDR1 and CDR2: SGHNT and YENEEA. The CDR3 loop is CASSPRVDHEQFF. The CDR3 DNA reads TGTGCCAGCAGCCCCCGGGTAGACCATGAGCAGTTCTTC.

The chain employs TRBV30 and TRBJ2-7; TRBD1 agrees at 7 bases. Germline loops: CDR1 GTSNPN, CDR2 SVGIG (reference sequence). The CDR3 contains 17 residues. The V segment lost 1 base and the J segment 4 bases; nucleotides outside the gene matches: 16. CDR3: CAWSDPTLRDSHYEQYF. CDR3 DNA: TGTGCCTGGAGTGACCCCACACTCCGGGACAGTCATTACGAGCAGTACTTC.

The chain carries TRBV7-2 and TRBJ2-1; tentatively, D is TRBD2 (6 bases). CDR3 length: 14 amino acids. With 8 bases removed from V and 3 bases from J, the gap between germline ends came to 14 bases. In germline, CDR1 is SGHTA, CDR2 FQGNSA. This CDR3 reads CASLLAWGYNEQFF. CDR3 in DNA: TGTGCCAGCTTACTAGCTTGGGGCTACAATGAGCAGTTCTTC.

The rearrangement links TRBV18 to TRBJ2-1; TRBD2 aligns across 10 bases. This CDR3 contains 16 residues. J lost 5 bases, V lost 0 bases, and 4 bases had no gene match. The V gene's germline CDR1 is KGHSH and CDR2 LQKENI. The CDR3 protein is CASSPPRAGGDNEQFF. The CDR3, as DNA: TGTGCCAGCTCACCACCCCGAGCGGGAGGGGACAATGAGCAGTTCTTC.